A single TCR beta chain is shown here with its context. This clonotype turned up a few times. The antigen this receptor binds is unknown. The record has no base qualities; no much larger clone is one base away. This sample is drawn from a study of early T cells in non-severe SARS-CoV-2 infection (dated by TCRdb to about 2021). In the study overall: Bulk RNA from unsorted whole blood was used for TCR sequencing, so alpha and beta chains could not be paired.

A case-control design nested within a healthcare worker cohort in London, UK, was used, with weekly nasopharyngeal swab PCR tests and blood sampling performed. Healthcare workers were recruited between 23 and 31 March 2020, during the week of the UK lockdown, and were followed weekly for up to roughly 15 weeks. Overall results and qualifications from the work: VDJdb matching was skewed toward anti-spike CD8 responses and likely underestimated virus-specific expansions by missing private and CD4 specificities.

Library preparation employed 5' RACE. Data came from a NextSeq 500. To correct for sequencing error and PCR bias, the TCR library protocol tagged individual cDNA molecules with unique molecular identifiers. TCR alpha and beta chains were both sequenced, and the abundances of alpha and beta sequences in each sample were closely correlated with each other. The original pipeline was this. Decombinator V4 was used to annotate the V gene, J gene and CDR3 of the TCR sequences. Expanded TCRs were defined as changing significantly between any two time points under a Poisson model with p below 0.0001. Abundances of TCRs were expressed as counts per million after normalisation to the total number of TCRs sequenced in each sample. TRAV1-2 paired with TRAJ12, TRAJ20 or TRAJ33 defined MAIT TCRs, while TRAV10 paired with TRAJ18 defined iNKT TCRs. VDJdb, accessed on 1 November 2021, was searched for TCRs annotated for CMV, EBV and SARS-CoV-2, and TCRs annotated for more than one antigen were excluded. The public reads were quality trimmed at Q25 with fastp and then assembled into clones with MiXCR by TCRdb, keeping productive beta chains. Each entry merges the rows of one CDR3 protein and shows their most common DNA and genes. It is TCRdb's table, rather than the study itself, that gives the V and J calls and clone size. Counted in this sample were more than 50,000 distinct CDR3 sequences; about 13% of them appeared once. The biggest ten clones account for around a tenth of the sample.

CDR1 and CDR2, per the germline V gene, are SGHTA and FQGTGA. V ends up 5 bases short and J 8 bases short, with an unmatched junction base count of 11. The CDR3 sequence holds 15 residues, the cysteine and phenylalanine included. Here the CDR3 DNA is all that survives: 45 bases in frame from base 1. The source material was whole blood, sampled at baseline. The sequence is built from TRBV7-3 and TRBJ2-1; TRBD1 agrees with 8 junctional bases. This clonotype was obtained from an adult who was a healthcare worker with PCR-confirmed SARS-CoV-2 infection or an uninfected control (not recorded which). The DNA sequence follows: TGTGCCAGCAGCCGGAACCCCAGGGGGCGCGATGAGCAGTTCTTC. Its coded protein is CASSRNPRGRDEQFF.